These 22 T cell receptor beta chains originate from one sample sequenced in a study of T cell repertoires in cytomegalovirus infection. These receptors are not linked to any known antigen. TCRdb re-called the reads through MiXCR, storing one row per CDR3 protein. The sample shows hundreds of thousands of distinct CDR3 sequences, about 31% of them seen only once. Sequencing used cultured CD8+ T cells from PBMCs, obtained from culture after CMV antigen stimulation. Receptors originate from a human donor in good health (CMV status not recorded). Some clones in this sample may be carry-over from other donors' samples.

The V gene is TRBV19, the J gene TRBJ2-2; D is unresolved. The V gene's germline CDR1 is LNHDA and CDR2 SQIVND (reference sequence). Trimming pared 7 bases from V and 5 bases from J, leaving 17 bases between. The CDR3 has 15 residues. The CDR3 region has the DNA TGTGCCAGTACCGTCGACATACTTGGGACCGGGGAGCTGTTTTTT. Translating gives CASTVDILGTGELFF.

A few counts support this clonotype. This sequence joins TRBV20-1 and TRBJ1-1; 7 nucleotides line up with TRBD1. The germline V gene has CDR1 DFQATT and CDR2 SNEGSKA (reference sequence). V dropped 1 base and J dropped 7; count of bases not matched to a gene: 6. This CDR3 region has 13 residues. The CDR3 here is CSARVITGDEAFF. The DNA for the CDR3 is TGCAGTGCTAGAGTCATCACAGGGGATGAAGCTTTCTTT.

In this sample, this clonotype turned up a few times. The chain has TRBV7-6 and TRBJ2-2; D may be TRBD1 or TRBD2 (5 bases each). The V gene lost 4 bases and the J gene lost 9 bases, with 18 bases spanning the gap. Germline CDR1 reads SGHVS; CDR2 reads FNYEAQ. This CDR3 contains 15 residues. The CDR3 region is CASSYRDGVERELFF. The CDR3, as DNA: TGTGCCAGCAGCTATCGGGACGGAGTAGAAAGGGAGCTGTTTTTT.

The V call is TRBV13, the J call TRBJ1-6; D is possibly TRBD1 (6 bases). The CDR3 is made up of 15 amino acids. With 8 bases removed from V and 4 bases from J, the gap between germline ends came to 15 bases. Germline V CDR1 and CDR2: PRHDT, FYEKMQ (reference sequence). CDR3 DNA: TGTGCCAGCCGGTCAGGGGAGACTTATAATTCACCCCTCCACTTT. This codes for CASRSGETYNSPLHF.

This clonotype was detected ten times or more. V gene TRBV7-8 combines with J gene TRBJ1-1; 8 bases line up with TRBD1. CDR1 is SGHVS, CDR2 FQNEAQ, per germline. The CDR3 has 15 residues. J lost 4 bases, V lost 5 bases, and 9 bases had no gene match. This CDR3 is CASSPQDRATTEAFF. For the CDR3, the DNA is TGTGCCAGCAGCCCCCAGGACAGGGCGACCACTGAAGCTTTCTTT. Variable domain in full (rest from reference TRBV7-8 and TRBJ1-1): GAGVSQSPRYKVAKRGQDVALRCDPISGHVSLFWYQQALGQGPEFLTYFQNEAQLDKSGLPSDRFFAERPEGSVSTLKIQRTQQEDSAVYLCASSPQDRATTEAFFGQGTRLTVV.

The chain recombines TRBV6-5 with TRBJ2-1; tentative D call: TRBD2 (6 bases). Trimming pared 9 bases from V and 7 bases from J, leaving 10 bases between. The CDR3 is made up of 11 amino acids. The germline V gene encodes CDR1 MNHEY and CDR2 SVGAGI. This CDR3 reads CARIRGNEQFF. In DNA form, the CDR3 reads TGTGCCAGAATTCGGGGGAATGAGCAGTTCTTC.

This clonotype was observed a handful of times. The chain has TRBV14 and TRBJ2-2; TRBD1 matches at 9 bases. There are 15 residues in the CDR3. Unmatched junction bases numbered 9, after V lost 6 bases and J lost 7 bases. Per the germline V gene, CDR1 is SGHDN and CDR2 is FVKESK. The CDR3 is CASRIGTGLHGELFF. The DNA of the CDR3 is TGTGCCAGCAGAATTGGGACAGGGCTTCACGGGGAGCTGTTTTTT.

The genes are TRBV27 and TRBJ2-3, with D possibly TRBD1 on 5 matching bases. CDR1 and CDR2 from the germline V gene are MNHEY and SMNVEV (reference sequence). The CDR3 spans 14 residues. The ends were cut back, 6 bases at V and 0 bases at J, with 10 bases in the middle. Here the CDR3 DNA reads TGTGCCAGCAGGCAGGGAACTAGCACAGATACGCAGTATTTT. It translates to CASRQGTSTDTQYF.

V gene TRBV12-3 or TRBV12-4 combines with J gene TRBJ2-5; unclear D gene. Trimming shortened V by 9 bases and J by 5 bases, and 16 bases separated the two germline ends. The CDR3 is 13 residues long. The CDR3 sequence is CASGQKYAETQYF. The CDR3 DNA follows: TGTGCCAGTGGGCAAAAGTACGCCGAGACCCAGTACTTC.

The gene calls are TRBV9 and TRBJ2-3; 12 bases fit TRBD2. Trimming at V came to 0 bases and at J to 2 bases, leaving 7 bases not matched to a gene. The germline gives CDR1 SGDLS, CDR2 YYNGEE. This CDR3 has 18 amino acids. CDR3 loop: CASSVEASGGGTTDTQYF. The CDR3 coding sequence is TGTGCCAGCAGCGTAGAAGCTAGCGGGGGGGGTACCACAGATACGCAGTATTTT.

Worth noting for this clonotype: The junction does not match germline at one end; this may be a read error. The V and J genes are TRBV7-9 and TRBJ1-6; a weak D match, TRBD1 (5 bases). The CDR3 has 17 amino acids. CDR1 SEHNR and CDR2 FQNEAQ come from the germline V gene (reference sequence). CDR3 sequence reads: CASSSTGTPFNNSSLHF. The CDR3, as DNA: TGTGCCAGCAGCAGTACCGGGACGCCCTTCAATAATTCATCCCTCCACTTT.

The CDR3 nucleotides are TGTGCCAGCAGTTTATTCGCGGGGCCCTCAGGGGATGAAAAACTGTTTTTT. This translates into CASSLFAGPSGDEKLFF. The chain uses TRBV27 and TRBJ1-4; perhaps TRBD1 as D (6 bases). Deletions cut 1 base from V and 6 bases from J, with 18 bases between. The CDR3 covers 17 residues. Per the germline V gene, CDR1 is MNHEY and CDR2 is SMNVEV (reference sequence).

In its sample, this clonotype was seen a few times. The CDR3 region is CASSLGLYTGELFF. As DNA, the CDR3 is TGTGCCAGCAGCTTGGGACTCTACACCGGGGAGCTGTTTTTT. The chain recombines TRBV7-9 with TRBJ2-2; maybe TRBD2 (6 bases). Trimming removed 3 bases at V and 3 bases at J, with 8 bases between. The V gene's germline CDR1 is SEHNR and CDR2 FQNEAQ (reference sequence). The CDR3 consists of 14 residues.

The CDR3 DNA reads TGTGCCAGCATCCCCCCTATGACGGGGAACACCGGGGAGCTGTTTTTT. This codes for CASIPPMTGNTGELFF. The chain employs TRBV7-9 and TRBJ2-2; D call uncertain. The CDR3 has 16 residues. Germline assignment: CDR1 SEHNR and CDR2 FQNEAQ (reference sequence). V shed 7 bases and J shed 1 base, with 16 bases lying between them.

This clonotype was counted between two and nine times. The chain recombines TRBV7-6 with TRBJ2-1; 8 positions agree with TRBD2. The CDR3 totals 15 residues. The germline V gene encodes CDR1 SGHVS and CDR2 FNYEAQ. After removal of 7 bases from V and 2 bases from J, the junction contained 7 bases not matched to a gene. CDR3 bases: TGTGCCAGCACCAAGAGCGGGGGTACCTACAATGAGCAGTTCTTC. This translates into CASTKSGGTYNEQFF.

In DNA form, the CDR3 reads TGTGCCAGCACCGTTGGGCTAGCGGGTTACAATGAGCAGTTCTTC. Protein product: CASTVGLAGYNEQFF. The rearrangement uses TRBV5-6 and TRBJ2-1; the match to TRBD2 covers 8 bases. This CDR3 has 15 amino acids. Germline CDR1 SGHDT, CDR2 YYEEEE. J was trimmed by 4 bases and V by 6 bases; bases with no gene match: 9.

The rearrangement uses TRBV2 and TRBJ1-2; perhaps TRBD1 as D (6 bases). CDR1 is SNHLY and CDR2 is FYNNEI in the germline V gene. This CDR3 has 15 amino acids. Trimming removed 10 bases at V and 4 bases at J, with 22 bases between. The CDR3 bases are TGTGCCACATACGCTAGCGGGGGCGGCGGCTATGGCTACACCTTC. Translation: CATYASGGGGYGYTF.

This clonotype showed up just a few times. The chain is built from TRBV19 and TRBJ2-3, with 11 nucleotides matching TRBD2. The germline V gene has CDR1 LNHDA and CDR2 SQIVND (reference sequence). This CDR3 contains 15 residues. The V gene end was trimmed by 5 bases and the J gene end by 7 bases; junction bases not matched to a gene: 8. In nucleotides, the CDR3 is TGTGCCAGTAGTTGGGGGGCTAGCGGGGGGAATACGCAGTATTTT. Amino acids: CASSWGASGGNTQYF. The full variable domain, completed using reference TRBV19 and TRBJ2-3, is DGGITQSPKYLFRKEGQNVTLSCEQNLNHDAMYWYRQDPGQGLRLIYYSQIVNDFQKGDIAEGYSVSREKKESFPLTVTSAQKNPTAFYLCASSWGASGGNTQYFGPGTRLTVL.

The genes are TRBV7-6 and TRBJ1-5; the D is unclear. CDR1 is SGHVS, CDR2 FNYEAQ, per germline. The length of the CDR3 is 15 residues. V was clipped by 5 bases and J by 3 bases, with 14 bases between them. CDR3 in DNA: TGTGCCAGCAGCCCAGGTTTGAGGCCCAATCAGCCCCAGCATTTT. As protein: CASSPGLRPNQPQHF.

This clonotype was seen repeatedly, ten times or more. This rearrangement joins TRBV6-5 to TRBJ2-7, with D perhaps being TRBD1 or TRBD2 (5 bases each). This CDR3 is built from 14 residues. Trimming removed 0 bases at V and 1 base at J, with 7 bases between. Germline CDR1 is MNHEY and CDR2 is SVGAGI. CDR3 residues: CASSYSRGSYEQYV. The CDR3 region has the DNA TGTGCCAGCAGTTACTCGAGGGGATCCTACGAGCAGTACGTC.

The V gene is TRBV12-3 or TRBV12-4, the J gene TRBJ2-3, with 13 bases fitting TRBD2. The CDR3 runs to 17 residues. Trimming took 4 bases from V and 0 from J; bases not matched to a gene: 4. In DNA, the CDR3 is TGTGCCAGCAGTTGGACTAGCGGGGGATATAGCACAGATACGCAGTATTTT. It specifies CASSWTSGGYSTDTQYF.

The chain links TRBV5-1 to TRBJ2-1; D is ambiguous. The CDR3 has 17 residues. Deletions cut 4 bases from V and 8 bases from J, with 25 bases between. Germline lookup yields CDR1 SGHRS and CDR2 YFSETQ. DNA of the CDR3: TGCGCCAGCAGCCGACCTCCGGAGCGCCGATCCTCCGATGAGCAGTTCTTC. Encoded protein: CASSRPPERRSSDEQFF.